The rows below give T cell receptor beta chains drawn from one sample of a study of blood T cells in healthy people across ages. TCRdb re-called the 5' RACE reads with MiXCR, one entry per CDR3 protein. In the table there are about 1.8 million distinct CDR3 sequences, around 48% of which are singletons. The sequencing input was blood. The receptors originated from a middle-aged woman in good health. Both conserved end residues are trimmed from each CDR3. A row's size may be missing; if present it is once, few, many or a size class.

>TRBV7-2|TRBJ2-7|few
ASSPDGAGGQEQY
>TRBV5-6|TRBJ2-5|few
ASSFLGGNQETQY
>TRBV6-5|TRBJ2-6|.
ASSFRRQATSGANVLT
>TRBV20-1|TRBJ2-1|.
SARAGASAYEQF
>TRBV29-1|TRBJ2-5|many
SYQWVPTGQQETQY
>TRBV20-1|TRBJ2-1|few
SARVSSEQF
>TRBV4-3|TRBJ2-7|.
ASSQGVGGPTYEQY
>TRBV28|TRBJ2-1|.
ASSLWGHGTSGPTAYNEQF
>TRBV5-1|TRBJ2-7|.
ASSLGGHLSSYEQY
>TRBV12-3/TRBV12-4|TRBJ2-7|.
ASSWGEGYEQY
>TRBV6-1|.|.
ASSAAGTSGGLSSYNEQY
>TRBV5-6|TRBJ2-5|many
ASSLGTTQETQY
>TRBV20-1|TRBJ1-2|.
SARVVSYGYT
>TRBV7-2|TRBJ2-3|.
ASSRGDTSTDTQY
>TRBV5-5|TRBJ1-2|few
ASSLEGSSATGYT